Following are 23 T cell receptor beta chains from one sample sequenced in a study of blood T cell repertoires in COVID-19. Using immunoSEQ multiplex PCR, the repertoire was profiled, and TCRdb retains in-frame clones only, with some absent. The profile shows about 55,000 clones, roughly 85% of them singletons. Specimen: peripheral blood. The origin of the receptors is a human donor in a cohort sampled during active COVID-19.

This chain connects TRBV4-1 to TRBJ2-7; 7 positions agree with TRBD2. Looked up from germline, CDR1 is MGHRA and CDR2 is YSYEKL. This CDR3 has 16 amino acids. The junction had 7 bases not matched to a gene; V was cut back by 0 bases and J by 2 bases. The CDR3, as DNA: TGCGCCAGCAGCCAAGATAGGCTAGCGGTGGCCTACGAGCAGTACTTC. It is translated as CASSQDRLAVAYEQYF.

The V and J genes are TRBV24-1 and TRBJ2-3, with 7 bases matching TRBD2. The CDR3 is made up of 14 amino acids. V was clipped by 8 bases and J by 2 bases; unmatched bases: 6. Germline loops: CDR1 KGHDR, CDR2 SFDVKD. CDR3 region: CATMGGNPTDTQYF. The DNA for the CDR3 is TGTGCCACCATGGGGGGGAACCCCACAGATACGCAGTATTTT.

The rearrangement uses TRBV12-3 or TRBV12-4 and TRBJ1-1; D is undetermined. V lost 6 bases to trimming and J lost 0 bases, with 8 bases between them. This CDR3 is 13 amino acids long. CDR3 sequence (DNA): TGTGCCAGCAGAACAACAGTGAACACTGAAGCTTTCTTT. Protein sequence: CASRTTVNTEAFF.

This clone was detected once. The chain carries TRBV7-8 and TRBJ1-4; TRBD1 agrees at 8 bases. Per the germline V gene, CDR1 is SGHVS and CDR2 is FQNEAQ. Trimming removed 4 bases from V and 7 bases from J; junction bases left unmatched: 8. The CDR3 is 15 amino acids. As DNA, the CDR3 is TGTGCCAGCAGCTCCGCAGGGACAGGCCCTGAAAAACTGTTTTTT. Its translation is CASSSAGTGPEKLFF.

V gene TRBV6-5 combines with J gene TRBJ2-1; 7 bases align to TRBD1. V lost 5 bases and J lost 3; bases outside the gene matches: 7. Per germline, CDR1 MNHEY and CDR2 SVGAGI. This CDR3 spans 15 amino acids. The chain's CDR3 is CASSRQGWDYNEQFF. The CDR3 DNA reads TGTGCCAGCAGTCGACAGGGCTGGGACTACAATGAGCAGTTCTTC.

The chain uses TRBV15 and TRBJ2-2, with 11 bases aligning to TRBD2. Germline trimming cut 0 bases from V and 0 bases from J; bases unmatched to any gene: 6. This CDR3 spans 19 amino acids. The germline gives CDR1 LNHNV, CDR2 YYDKDF (reference sequence). The CDR3 region has the DNA TGTGCCACCAGCAGAGATCTCGTAGCGGGAGGGCCGAACACCGGGGAGCTGTTTTTT. The encoded protein is CATSRDLVAGGPNTGELFF. Full variable domain (outside the CDR3, taken from reference TRBV15 and TRBJ2-2): DAMVIQNPRYQVTQFGKPVTLSCSQTLNHNVMYWYQQKSSQAPKLLFHYYDKDFNNEADTPDNFQSRRPNTSFCFLDIRSPGLGDTAMYLCATSRDLVAGGPNTGELFFGEGSRLTVL.

This sequence joins TRBV3-1 (or the pseudogene TRBV3-2) and TRBJ2-2, with a possible D match to TRBD2 (7 bases). Trimming took off 0 bases at V and 1 base at J, with 12 bases between the two ends. This CDR3 region has 17 residues. Germline CDR1 LGHDT, CDR2 YNNKEL (reference sequence). For the CDR3, the DNA is TGTGCCAGCAGCCAAGAAGGGGGGGAGTTGAACACCGGGGAGCTGTTTTTT. Residues: CASSQEGGELNTGELFF.

The chain recombines TRBV19 with TRBJ2-7; TRBD1 matches 9 bases. Trimming at V came to 4 bases and at J to 6 bases, leaving 16 bases not matched to a gene. Germline CDR1 reads LNHDA; CDR2 reads SQIVND (reference sequence). This CDR3 has 17 amino acids. The DNA of the CDR3 is TGTGCCAGTAGTACCCATTCGGGGGGACAGGGTTCGTCCGAGCAGTACTTC. It is translated as CASSTHSGGQGSSEQYF.

The chain carries TRBV19 and TRBJ2-4; TRBD2 might be the D (6 bases). Germline V gives CDR1 LNHDA, CDR2 SQIVND (reference sequence). V lost 7 bases and J lost 4, with 17 bases in between. The CDR3 runs 15 residues. The CDR3: CASTPPQGGKNIQYF. The CDR3 DNA sequence: TGTGCCAGTACCCCACCTCAAGGAGGGAAAAACATTCAGTACTTC. Drawing the rest from reference TRBV19 and TRBJ2-4, the complete variable domain is DGGITQSPKYLFRKEGQNVTLSCEQNLNHDAMYWYRQDPGQGLRLIYYSQIVNDFQKGDIAEGYSVSREKKESFPLTVTSAQKNPTAFYLCASTPPQGGKNIQYFGAGTRLSVL.

The chain joins TRBV10-3 to TRBJ2-6; TRBD2 might be the D (5 bases). Germline CDR1 is ENHRY and CDR2 is SYGVKD. V lost 5 bases and J lost 0, with 11 bases in between. The CDR3 is 16 residues long. The CDR3, as DNA: TGTGCCATCAGTAAGATAGGGAGCTCTGGGGCCAACGTCCTGACTTTC. This translates into CAISKIGSSGANVLTF.

The V call is TRBV11-3, the J call TRBJ2-5; the D gene is possibly TRBD1 (5 bases). The CDR3 length is 13 residues. Germline lookup yields CDR1 SGHNT and CDR2 YENEEA. V shed 5 bases and J shed 5 bases, with 12 bases lying between them. The chain's CDR3 is CASSRRVRETQYF. The CDR3 nucleotides read TGTGCCAGCAGCCGCAGGGTTCGGGAGACCCAGTACTTC.

This clone was seen once. The rearrangement joins TRBV28 to TRBJ1-1; D ambiguous. The CDR3 consists of 13 residues. Per germline, CDR1 MDHEN and CDR2 SYDVKM. V was pared by 5 bases and J by 2 bases, with 9 bases between. The CDR3 spells CASSRGVNTEAFF. In nucleotides, the CDR3 is TGTGCCAGCAGTCGGGGTGTAAACACTGAAGCTTTCTTT.

V is TRBV5-6 and J is TRBJ1-1, with 9 bases lining up with TRBD1. Trimming removed 0 bases from V and 1 base from J; junction bases left unmatched: 7. Germline loops: CDR1 SGHDT, CDR2 YYEEEE. The CDR3 covers 17 residues. The CDR3 region has the DNA TGTGCCAGCAGCTTGGGTCTCCCGGGACAGGGGAACACTGAAGCTTTCTTT. Its protein is CASSLGLPGQGNTEAFF.

This clone was counted only a few times. This sequence joins TRBV18 and TRBJ1-1, with D possibly matching TRBD1 (5 bases). V dropped 0 bases and J dropped 11 bases, with 13 bases sitting between them. Per germline, CDR1 KGHSH and CDR2 LQKENI. This CDR3 comprises 13 residues. DNA of the CDR3: TGTGCCAGCTCACCACCTATCCAGGAGGGGGCTTTCTTT. It specifies CASSPPIQEGAFF.

The gene calls are TRBV19 and TRBJ2-7, with 10 bases lining up with TRBD1. The germline V gene encodes CDR1 LNHDA and CDR2 SQIVND (reference sequence). V dropped 6 bases and J dropped 2; count of bases not matched to a gene: 13. The CDR3 runs 17 residues. CDR3 loop: CASREIRDRGNPYEQYF. For the CDR3, the DNA is TGTGCCAGTAGGGAGATCCGGGACAGGGGAAACCCCTACGAGCAGTACTTC.

The V call is TRBV18, the J call TRBJ1-1; TRBD1 aligns across 7 bases. This CDR3 is 13 amino acids long. Trimming cost V 1 base and J 8 bases; bases outside gene matches: 4. Germline loops: CDR1 KGHSH, CDR2 LQKENI. CDR3: CASSPRTGFEAFF. DNA of the CDR3: TGTGCCAGCTCACCACGGACAGGCTTCGAAGCTTTCTTT.

The chain has TRBV11-2 and TRBJ1-2, with D maybe TRBD1 (5 bases). The V and J ends lost 6 bases and 3 bases respectively, with 23 bases between them. The CDR3 contains 17 residues. CDR1 SGHAT and CDR2 FQNNGV come from the germline V gene. The CDR3 region has the DNA TGTGCCAGCAGGTTCTCCGGCAGGGCGAAAGTAGACTATGGCTACACCTTC. This sequence encodes CASRFSGRAKVDYGYTF.

The chain employs TRBV30 and TRBJ2-7, with TRBD2 as a possible D gene (6 bases). CDR1 and CDR2 from the germline V gene are GTSNPN and SVGIG (reference sequence). CDR3 length equals 13 residues. Trimming stripped 6 bases from V and 4 bases from J, with 16 bases between. The CDR3: CACYRMGGYEQYF. CDR3 coding DNA: TGTGCCTGTTACCGGATGGGAGGATACGAGCAGTACTTC.

V usage is TRBV10-3 and J usage is TRBJ2-2; 8 bases agree with TRBD1. The CDR3 runs 15 residues. The V gene end was trimmed by 4 bases and the J gene end by 3 bases; junction bases not matched to a gene: 4. The germline gives CDR1 ENHRY, CDR2 SYGVKD. CDR3 sequence (DNA): TGTGCCATCAGTGGCCAGGGGGCAGACACCGGGGAGCTGTTTTTT. This codes for CAISGQGADTGELFF.

The chain is built from TRBV30 and TRBJ1-4, with 9 bases matching TRBD1. In germline, CDR1 is GTSNPN, CDR2 SVGIG (reference sequence). J was trimmed by 7 bases and V by 7 bases; bases with no gene match: 13. This CDR3 comprises 15 residues. The CDR3: CAFTQEGQGGEKLFF. The CDR3 coding sequence is TGTGCCTTTACCCAGGAGGGACAGGGAGGTGAAAAACTGTTTTTT.

The rearrangement uses TRBV7-3 and TRBJ1-1; D remains ambiguous. V was trimmed by 5 bases and J by 0 bases, leaving 7 bases between them. This CDR3 is 13 amino acids long. The germline CDR1 and CDR2 sequences are SGHTA and FQGTGA. CDR3: CASSTQLNTEAFF. CDR3 DNA sequence: TGTGCCAGCAGCACCCAGTTGAACACTGAAGCTTTCTTT.

This clone appeared once. The chain is built from TRBV18 and TRBJ2-5; perhaps TRBD2 as D (6 bases). This CDR3 has 15 residues. The V end lost 3 bases, the J end lost 3 bases, and 14 bases lay between the germline ends. CDR1 is KGHSH, CDR2 LQKENI, per germline. As DNA, the CDR3 is TGTGCCAGCTCACCCCCGGGCAGGAGGGAAGAGACCCAGTACTTC. Its protein is CASSPPGRREETQYF.

The genes are TRBV7-2 and TRBJ2-3; 16 positions match TRBD2. J lost 3 bases, V lost 5 bases, and 8 bases had no gene match. CDR3 length equals 18 residues. Germline CDR1 SGHTA, CDR2 FQGNSA. CDR3 coding DNA: TGTGCCAGCAGCACGGGACTAGCGGGAGGGCCTGCAACAGATACGCAGTATTTT. Translating gives CASSTGLAGGPATDTQYF.